The clone carrying this T cell receptor (beta chain) has more than one count but fewer than ten. These data come from a study of post-analysis software for immune sequencing data. TCR beta cDNA libraries included unique molecular identifiers. Each CDR3 protein gets one entry after TCRdb re-called the PCR reads with MiXCR. The sample holds over 700,000 distinct CDR3 sequences, 25% to 30% seen once. Sequenced: blood. This receptor was obtained from a girl under 18 with multiple sclerosis.

As DNA, the CDR3 is TGCAGCGTGCGCCTGGGGCTGGGTGAGCAGTACTTC. Translating gives CSVRLGLGEQYF. The chain carries TRBV29-1 and TRBJ2-7; D possibly corresponds to TRBD1 (5 bases). From germline, CDR1 is SQVTM and CDR2 ANQGSEA. The CDR3 consists of 12 residues. V lost 6 bases, J lost 7 bases, and 16 bases lay in between.